This section outlines one T cell receptor beta chain sequence together with its context. J gave up 8 bases and V 6 bases, and 5 bases lay outside the gene matches. Germline values: CDR1 SNHLY, CDR2 FYNNEI. The CDR3 totals 14 residues. This specimen comes from a study of T cell changes during pregnancy in multiple sclerosis. Data came from immunoSEQ multiplex PCR; TCRdb stores just in-frame clones and leaves some out. The table shows under 50,000 clones, with approximately 95% occurring only once. The sequenced sample was CD8+ T cells from peripheral blood mononuclear cells, obtained in the first trimester of pregnancy. The TCR comes from a female donor with multiple sclerosis, enrolled in a pregnancy study. V and J are TRBV2 and TRBJ2-1; 12 nucleotides align to TRBD2. The CDR3, as DNA: TGTGCCAGCAGGACTAGCGGGAGATTTGATGAGCAGTTCTTC. Amino acid sequence: CASRTSGRFDEQFF.